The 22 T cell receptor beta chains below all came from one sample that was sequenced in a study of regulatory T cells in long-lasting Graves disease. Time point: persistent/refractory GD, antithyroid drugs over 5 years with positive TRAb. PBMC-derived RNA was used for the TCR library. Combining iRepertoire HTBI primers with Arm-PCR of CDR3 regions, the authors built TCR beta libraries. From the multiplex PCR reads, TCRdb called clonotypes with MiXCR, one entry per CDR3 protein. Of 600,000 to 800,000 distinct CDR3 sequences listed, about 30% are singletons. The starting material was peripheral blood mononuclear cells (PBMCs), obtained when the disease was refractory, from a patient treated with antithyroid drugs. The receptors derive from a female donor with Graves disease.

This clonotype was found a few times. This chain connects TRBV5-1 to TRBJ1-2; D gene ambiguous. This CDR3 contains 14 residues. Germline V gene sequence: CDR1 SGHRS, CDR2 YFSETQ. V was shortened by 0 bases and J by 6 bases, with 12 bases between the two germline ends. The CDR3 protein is CASSLAEGMDGYTF. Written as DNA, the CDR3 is TGCGCCAGCAGCTTGGCCGAGGGTATGGATGGCTACACCTTC.

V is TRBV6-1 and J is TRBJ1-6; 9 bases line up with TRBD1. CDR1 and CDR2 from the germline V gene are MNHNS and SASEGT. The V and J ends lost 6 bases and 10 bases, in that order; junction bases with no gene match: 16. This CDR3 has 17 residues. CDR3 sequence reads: CASSPKPPGTGHSPLHF. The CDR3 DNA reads TGTGCCAGCAGCCCTAAACCCCCCGGGACAGGGCACTCACCCCTCCACTTT.

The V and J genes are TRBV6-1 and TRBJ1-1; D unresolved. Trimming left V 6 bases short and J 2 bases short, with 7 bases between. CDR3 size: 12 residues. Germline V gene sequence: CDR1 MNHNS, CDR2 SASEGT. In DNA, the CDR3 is TGTGCCAGCAGAAGACACAACACTGAAGCTTTCTTT. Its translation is CASRRHNTEAFF.

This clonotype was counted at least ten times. In nucleotides, the CDR3 is TGTGCCAGCAGCGCGAGGACAGGGGCTCATCAGCCCCAGCATTTT. Translation: CASSARTGAHQPQHF. The chain carries TRBV2 and TRBJ1-5; 9 bases line up with TRBD1. The CDR3 consists of 15 residues. Germline CDR1 is SNHLY and CDR2 is FYNNEI. V was clipped by 6 bases and J by 5 bases; unmatched bases: 8.

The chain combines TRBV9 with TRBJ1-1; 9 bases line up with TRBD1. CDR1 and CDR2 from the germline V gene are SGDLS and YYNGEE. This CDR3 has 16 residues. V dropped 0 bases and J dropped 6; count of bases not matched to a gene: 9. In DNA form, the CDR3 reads TGTGCCAGCAGCGTAGCTCCCCTGGACAGGGGCGCTGAAGCTTTCTTT. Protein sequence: CASSVAPLDRGAEAFF.

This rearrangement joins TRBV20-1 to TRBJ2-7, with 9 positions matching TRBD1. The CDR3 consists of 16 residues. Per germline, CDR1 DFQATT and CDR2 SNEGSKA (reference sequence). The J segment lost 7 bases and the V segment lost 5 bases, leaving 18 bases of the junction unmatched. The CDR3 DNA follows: TGCAGTGCTCTAAAGCACCCTCCGGGACAGGGATCTGAGCAGTACTTC. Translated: CSALKHPPGQGSEQYF.

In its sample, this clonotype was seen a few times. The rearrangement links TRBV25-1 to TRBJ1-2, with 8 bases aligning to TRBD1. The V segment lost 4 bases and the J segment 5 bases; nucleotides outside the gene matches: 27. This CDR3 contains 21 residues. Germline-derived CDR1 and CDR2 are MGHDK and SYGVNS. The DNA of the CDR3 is TGTGCCAGCAGTGGAGGAATGGACCCCGGGACAGGACAGATTGGCTCGTATGGCTACACCTTC. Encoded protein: CASSGGMDPGTGQIGSYGYTF.

The CDR3 here is CASSSPGDTYEQYF. The DNA of the CDR3 is TGCGCCAGCAGCTCCCCCGGGGATACCTACGAGCAGTACTTC. The chain is built from TRBV5-1 and TRBJ2-7; a possible D gene is TRBD2 (5 bases). Trimming took 3 bases from V and 2 from J, leaving 12 bases between them. Germline V gene lookup returns CDR1 SGHRS and CDR2 YFSETQ. The CDR3 has 14 amino acids.

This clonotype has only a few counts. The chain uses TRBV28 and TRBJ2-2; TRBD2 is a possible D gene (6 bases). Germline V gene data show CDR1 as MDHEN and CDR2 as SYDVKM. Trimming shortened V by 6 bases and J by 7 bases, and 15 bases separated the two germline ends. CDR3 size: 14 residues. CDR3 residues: CASSPRGGIGELFF. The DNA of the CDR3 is TGTGCCAGCAGCCCGAGAGGCGGGATCGGGGAGCTGTTTTTT.

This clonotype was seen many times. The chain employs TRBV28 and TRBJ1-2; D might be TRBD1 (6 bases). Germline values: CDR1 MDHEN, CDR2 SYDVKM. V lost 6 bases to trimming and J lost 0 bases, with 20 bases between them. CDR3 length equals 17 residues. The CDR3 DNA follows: TGTGCCAGCAGCTCAATCCCCCACAGGGCGGCTAACTATGGCTACACCTTC. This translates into CASSSIPHRAANYGYTF.

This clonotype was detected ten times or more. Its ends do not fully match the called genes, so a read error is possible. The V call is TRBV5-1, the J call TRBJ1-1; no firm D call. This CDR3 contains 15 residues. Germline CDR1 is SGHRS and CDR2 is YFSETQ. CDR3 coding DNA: TGTGCCAGCAGCTTAGCCGGGAGAATGAACACTGAAGCTTTCTTT. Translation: CASSLAGRMNTEAFF.

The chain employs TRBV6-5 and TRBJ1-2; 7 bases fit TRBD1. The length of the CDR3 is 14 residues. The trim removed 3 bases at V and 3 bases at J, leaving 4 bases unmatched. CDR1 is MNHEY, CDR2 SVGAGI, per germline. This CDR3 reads CASSYQGGDYGYTF. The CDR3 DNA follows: TGTGCCAGCAGTTATCAGGGGGGCGACTATGGCTACACCTTC.

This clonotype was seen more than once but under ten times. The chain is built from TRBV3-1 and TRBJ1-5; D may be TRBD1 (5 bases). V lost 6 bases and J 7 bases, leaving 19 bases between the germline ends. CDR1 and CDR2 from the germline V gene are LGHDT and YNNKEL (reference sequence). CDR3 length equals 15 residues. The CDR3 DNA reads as TGTGCCAGCAGTCGCGGGGGAACCCCTGGGCAGCCCCAGCATTTT. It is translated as CASSRGGTPGQPQHF.

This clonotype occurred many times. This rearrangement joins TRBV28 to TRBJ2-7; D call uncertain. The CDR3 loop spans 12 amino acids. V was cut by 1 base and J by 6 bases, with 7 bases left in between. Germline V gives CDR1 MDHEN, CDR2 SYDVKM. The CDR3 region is CASSLSDVEQYF. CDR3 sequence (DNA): TGTGCCAGCAGTTTATCCGACGTCGAGCAGTACTTC.

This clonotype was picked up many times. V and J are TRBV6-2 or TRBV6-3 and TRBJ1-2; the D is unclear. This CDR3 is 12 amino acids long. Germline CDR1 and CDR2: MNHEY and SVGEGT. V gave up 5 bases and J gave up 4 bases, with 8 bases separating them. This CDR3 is CASSVRPYGYTF. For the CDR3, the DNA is TGTGCCAGCAGTGTCAGGCCCTATGGCTACACCTTC.

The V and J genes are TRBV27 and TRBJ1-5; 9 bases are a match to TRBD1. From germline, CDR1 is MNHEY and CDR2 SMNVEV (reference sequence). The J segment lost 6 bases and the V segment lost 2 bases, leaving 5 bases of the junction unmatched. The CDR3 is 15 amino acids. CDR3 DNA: TGTGCCAGCAGTTTAACCGGGACAGGGCTTCAGCCCCAGCATTTT. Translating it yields CASSLTGTGLQPQHF.

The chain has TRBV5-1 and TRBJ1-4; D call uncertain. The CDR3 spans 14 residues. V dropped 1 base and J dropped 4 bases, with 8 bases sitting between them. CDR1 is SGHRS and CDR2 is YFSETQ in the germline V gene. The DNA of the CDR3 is TGCGCCAGCAGCTTGTGGCAGGATAATGAAAAACTGTTTTTT. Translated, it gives CASSLWQDNEKLFF. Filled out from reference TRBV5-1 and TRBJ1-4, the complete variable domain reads KAGVTQTPRYLIKTRGQQVTLSCSPISGHRSVSWYQQTPGQGLQFLFEYFSETQRNKGNFPGRFSGRQFSNSRSEMNVSTLELGDSALYLCASSLWQDNEKLFFGSGTQLSVL.

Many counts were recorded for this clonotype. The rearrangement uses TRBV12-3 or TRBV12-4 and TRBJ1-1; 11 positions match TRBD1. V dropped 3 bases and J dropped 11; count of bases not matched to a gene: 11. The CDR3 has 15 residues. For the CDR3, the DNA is TGTGCCAGCAGTTTGGCCGGGACAGGGGGATCGGTGGCTTTCTTT. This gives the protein CASSLAGTGGSVAFF.

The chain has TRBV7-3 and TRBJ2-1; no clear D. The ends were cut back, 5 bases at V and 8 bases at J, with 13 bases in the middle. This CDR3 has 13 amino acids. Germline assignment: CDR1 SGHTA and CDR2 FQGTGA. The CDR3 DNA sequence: TGTGCCAGCAGCCCCTCCGAGGTGGATGAGCAGTTCTTC. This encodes CASSPSEVDEQFF.

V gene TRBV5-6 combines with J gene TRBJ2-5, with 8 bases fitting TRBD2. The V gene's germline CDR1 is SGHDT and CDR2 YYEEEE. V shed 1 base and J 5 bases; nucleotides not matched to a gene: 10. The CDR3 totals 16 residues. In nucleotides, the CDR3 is TGTGCCAGCAGCTTGCAATCCCGGGAGGGCCTTGAGACCCAGTACTTC. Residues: CASSLQSREGLETQYF.

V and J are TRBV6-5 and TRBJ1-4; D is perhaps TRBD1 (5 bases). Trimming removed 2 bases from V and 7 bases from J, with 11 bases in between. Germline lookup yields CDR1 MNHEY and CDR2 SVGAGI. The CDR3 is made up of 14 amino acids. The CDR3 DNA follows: TGTGCCAGCAGTTACCGAGGGGTTGGTGAAAAACTGTTTTTT. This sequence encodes CASSYRGVGEKLFF.

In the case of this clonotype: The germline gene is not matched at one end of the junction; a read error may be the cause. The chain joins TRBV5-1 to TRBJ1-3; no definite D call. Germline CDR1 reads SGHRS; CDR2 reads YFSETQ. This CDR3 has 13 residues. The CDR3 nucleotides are TGTGCCAGCAGTTTAGGCACTGGAAACACCATATATTTT. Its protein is CASSLGTGNTIYF.